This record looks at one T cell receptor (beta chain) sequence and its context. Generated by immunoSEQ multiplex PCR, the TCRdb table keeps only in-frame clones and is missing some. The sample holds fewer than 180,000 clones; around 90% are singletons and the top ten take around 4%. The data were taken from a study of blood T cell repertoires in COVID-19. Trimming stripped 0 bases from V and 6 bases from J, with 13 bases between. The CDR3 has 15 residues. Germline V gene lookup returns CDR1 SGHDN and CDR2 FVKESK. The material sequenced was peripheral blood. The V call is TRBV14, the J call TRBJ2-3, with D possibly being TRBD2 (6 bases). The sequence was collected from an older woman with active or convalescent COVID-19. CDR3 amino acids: CASSQDQGAGDTQYF. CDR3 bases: TGTGCCAGCAGCCAAGATCAAGGGGCGGGGGATACGCAGTATTTT.